These T cell receptor beta chains were read from a single sample in a study of beta chain features in type 1 diabetes. Produced via immunoSEQ multiplex PCR; TCRdb's table is partial and in-frame only. This table has 550,000 to 850,000 clones, over 10% appearing once. What was sequenced was naive CD4+ T cells from blood. Source of these receptors: a man between 18 and 35 years old with type 1 diabetes. Both conserved end residues are part of each CDR3. D genes are given only for firm matches. For some rows the clone size is stated as once, few or many, or as a class when expanded; others skip it.

>few|TRBV18|.|TRBJ1-2|16
TGTGCCAGCTCACGACCTGCGACGGTTACTAACTATGGCTACACCTTC
CASSRPATVTNYGYTF
>.|TRBV7-3|.|TRBJ1-1|14
TGTGCCAGCAGCTTATTAGGGGAGAACACTGAAGCTTTCTTT
CASSLLGENTEAFF
>few|TRBV11-2|TRBD1|TRBJ2-7|14
TGTGCCAGCAGCTCAATACAGGGGGCATACGAGCAGTACTTC
CASSSIQGAYEQYF
>.|TRBV7-9|.|TRBJ2-5|15
TGTGCCAGCAGCCCTGGGGGAACTACCCAAGAGACCCAGTACTTC
CASSPGGTTQETQYF
>.|TRBV5-1|TRBD1|TRBJ2-2|16
TGCGCCAGCAGCCCCAACCTGGACAGGGCCCCCGGGGAGCTGTTTTTT
CASSPNLDRAPGELFF
>.|TRBV29-1|TRBD1|TRBJ1-2|15
TGCAGCGTGACCGGGACAGGGAGTATAGGCTATGGCTACACCTTC
CSVTGTGSIGYGYTF
>few|TRBV30|TRBD1|TRBJ2-1|18
TGTGCCTGGAGTGCGGACAGGGTTCGGCAATTCTCCTACAATGAGCAGTTCTTC
CAWSADRVRQFSYNEQFF
>.|TRBV9|.|TRBJ1-1|13
TGTGCCAGCAGCGCTGACATGCTCTCTGAAGCTTTCTTT
CASSADMLSEAFF
>.|TRBV7-9|.|TRBJ1-1|11
TGTGCCAGCAGCGTACAATCGCAGGCTTTCTTT
CASSVQSQAFF
>few|TRBV5-1|.|TRBJ2-1|13
TGCGCCAGCAGACAGGGAGTGGAGAATGAGCAGTTCTTC
CASRQGVENEQFF
>.|TRBV4-1|TRBD1|TRBJ2-7|17
TGCGCCAGCAGCCAGCCCCCCGGGACAGGAATAAGCTACGAGCAGTACTTC
CASSQPPGTGISYEQYF
>.|TRBV7-2|TRBD2|TRBJ2-3|18
TGTGCCAGCAGCCCCTCGGACAGCGGGGGGCAACTCACAGATACGCAGTATTTT
CASSPSDSGGQLTDTQYF
>.|TRBV7-9|.|TRBJ1-1|15
TGTGCCAGCAGCTTAGTAGGGCTAATGAACACTGAAGCTTTCTTT
CASSLVGLMNTEAFF
>.|TRBV6-6|.|TRBJ1-5|13
TGTGCCAGCAGTCTTGGGACTAATCAGCCCCAGCATTTT
CASSLGTNQPQHF